The present entry profiles one TCR beta chain with its context. What it binds is not known. PCR amplification relied on 60 Vbeta primers (plus 13 Jbeta primers). Only in-frame clones appear in the TCRdb table, and some are missing; sequencing was by immunoSEQ multiplex PCR. The table shows about 160,000 clones, with 70% to 90% occurring only once. This entry belongs to a study of cytomegalovirus exposure and HLA in healthy donors. The study, taken as a whole, reports: The study had only CMV serostatus as immune exposure information. Data from an earlier analysis indicated that most TCR beta V segments were productive either about 90% or about 30% of the time.

V was pared by 3 bases and J by 3 bases, with 17 bases between. The CDR3 spans 17 residues. The V gene's germline CDR1 is LNHNV and CDR2 YYDKDF (reference sequence). The sequenced sample was PBMCs. This chain links TRBV15 with TRBJ2-2; no firm D call. The receptor's source is a man younger than 35 in good health and CMV-seropositive. CDR3 region: CATSRPPGHVDTGELFF. The CDR3 DNA follows: TGTGCCACCAGCAGGCCCCCAGGCCATGTAGACACCGGGGAGCTGTTTTTT.